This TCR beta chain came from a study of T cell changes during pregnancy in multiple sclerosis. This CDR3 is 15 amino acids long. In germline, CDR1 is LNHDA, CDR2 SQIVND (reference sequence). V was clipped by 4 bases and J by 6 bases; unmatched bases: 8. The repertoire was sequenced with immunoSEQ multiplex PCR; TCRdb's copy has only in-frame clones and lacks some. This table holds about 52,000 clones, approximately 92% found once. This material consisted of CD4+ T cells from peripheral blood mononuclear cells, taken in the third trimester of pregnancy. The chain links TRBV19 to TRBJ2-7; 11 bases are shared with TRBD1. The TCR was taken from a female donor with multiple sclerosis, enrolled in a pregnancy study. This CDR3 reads CASSKIGQGAVEQYF. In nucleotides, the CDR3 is TGTGCCAGTAGTAAAATCGGACAGGGGGCGGTCGAGCAGTACTTC.